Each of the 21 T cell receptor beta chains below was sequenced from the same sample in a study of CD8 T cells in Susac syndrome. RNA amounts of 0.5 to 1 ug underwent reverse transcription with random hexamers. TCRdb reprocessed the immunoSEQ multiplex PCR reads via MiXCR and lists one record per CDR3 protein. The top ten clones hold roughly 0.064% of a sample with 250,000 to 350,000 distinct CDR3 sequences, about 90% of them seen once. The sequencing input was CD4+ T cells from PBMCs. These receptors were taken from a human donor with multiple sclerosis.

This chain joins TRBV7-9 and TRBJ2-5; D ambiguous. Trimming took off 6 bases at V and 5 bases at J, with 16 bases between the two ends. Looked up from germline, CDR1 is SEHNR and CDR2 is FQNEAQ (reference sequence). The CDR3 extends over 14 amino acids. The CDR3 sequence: CASSLSAGLETQYF. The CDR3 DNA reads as TGTGCCAGCAGTCTGAGTGCCGGCCTGGAGACCCAGTACTTC.

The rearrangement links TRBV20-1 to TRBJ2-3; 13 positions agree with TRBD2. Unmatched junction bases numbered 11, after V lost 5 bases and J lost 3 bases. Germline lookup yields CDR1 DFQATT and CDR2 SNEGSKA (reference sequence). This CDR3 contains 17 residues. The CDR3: CSAQTWTSGGPTDTQYF. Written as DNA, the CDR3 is TGCAGTGCTCAGACCTGGACTAGCGGGGGCCCTACAGATACGCAGTATTTT.

The CDR3 protein is CASSPPAVSGSLSYNEQFF. The CDR3 DNA reads TGTGCCAGCTCACCACCTGCGGTCAGCGGGAGCTTGTCCTACAATGAGCAGTTCTTC. This rearrangement joins TRBV18 to TRBJ2-1, with 8 positions matching TRBD2. V lost 0 bases and J lost 1; bases outside the gene matches: 11. The CDR3 runs 19 residues. In germline, CDR1 is KGHSH, CDR2 LQKENI.

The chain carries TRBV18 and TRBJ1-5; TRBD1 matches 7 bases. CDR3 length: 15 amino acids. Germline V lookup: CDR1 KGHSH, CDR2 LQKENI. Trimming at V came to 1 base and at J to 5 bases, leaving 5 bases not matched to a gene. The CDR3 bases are TGTGCCAGCTCACCACATTCCCAGGGGGATCAGCCCCAGCATTTT. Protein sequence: CASSPHSQGDQPQHF.

This CDR3 reads CSARAIGGTQYF. CDR3 coding DNA: TGCAGTGCTAGGGCAATCGGTGGTACGCAGTATTTT. The chain recombines TRBV20-1 with TRBJ2-3; D call uncertain. The ends were cut back, 3 bases at V and 8 bases at J, with 12 bases in the middle. The CDR3 runs 12 residues. Germline values: CDR1 DFQATT, CDR2 SNEGSKA (reference sequence).

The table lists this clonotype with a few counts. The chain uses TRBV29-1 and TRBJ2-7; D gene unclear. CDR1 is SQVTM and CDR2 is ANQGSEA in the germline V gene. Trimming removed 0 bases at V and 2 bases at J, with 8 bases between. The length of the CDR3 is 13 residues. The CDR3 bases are TGCAGCGTTGAAGATAGGCCCACCTACGAGCAGTACTTC. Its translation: CSVEDRPTYEQYF.

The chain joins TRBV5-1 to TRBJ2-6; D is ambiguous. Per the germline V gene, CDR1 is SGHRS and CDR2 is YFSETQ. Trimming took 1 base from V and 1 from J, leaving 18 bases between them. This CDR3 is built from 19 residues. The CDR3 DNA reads TGCGCCAGCAGCTTGACGGCAGGCCCTCCACAATCTGGGGCCAACGTCCTGACTTTC. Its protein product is CASSLTAGPPQSGANVLTF.

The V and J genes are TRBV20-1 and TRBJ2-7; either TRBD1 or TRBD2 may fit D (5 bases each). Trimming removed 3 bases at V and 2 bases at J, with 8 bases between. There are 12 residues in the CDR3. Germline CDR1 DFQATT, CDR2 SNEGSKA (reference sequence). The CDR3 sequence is CSASGAPYEQYF. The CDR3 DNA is TGCAGTGCTAGCGGGGCACCCTACGAGCAGTACTTC.

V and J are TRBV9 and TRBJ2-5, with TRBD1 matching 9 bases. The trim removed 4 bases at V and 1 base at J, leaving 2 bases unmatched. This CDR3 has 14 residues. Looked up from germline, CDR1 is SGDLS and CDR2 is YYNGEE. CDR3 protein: CASSPTGGQETQYF. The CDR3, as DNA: TGTGCCAGCAGCCCGACAGGGGGCCAAGAGACCCAGTACTTC.

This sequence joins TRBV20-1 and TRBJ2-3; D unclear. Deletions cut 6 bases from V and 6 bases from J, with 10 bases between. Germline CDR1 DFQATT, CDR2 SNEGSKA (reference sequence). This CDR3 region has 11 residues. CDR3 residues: CSALTTDTQYF. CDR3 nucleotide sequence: TGCAGTGCGCTTACTACGGATACGCAGTATTTT.

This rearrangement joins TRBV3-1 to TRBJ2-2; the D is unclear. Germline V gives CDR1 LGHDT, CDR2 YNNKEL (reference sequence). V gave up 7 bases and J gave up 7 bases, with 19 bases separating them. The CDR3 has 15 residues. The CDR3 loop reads CASTHLGSSGGELFF. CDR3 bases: TGTGCCAGCACCCACCTGGGGTCATCGGGCGGGGAGCTGTTTTTT. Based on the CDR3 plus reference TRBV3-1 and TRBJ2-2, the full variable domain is DTAVSQTPKYLVTQMGNDKSIKCEQNLGHDTMYWYKQDSKKFLKIMFSYNNKELIINETVPNRFSPKSPDKAHLNLHINSLELGDSAVYFCASTHLGSSGGELFFGEGSRLTVL.

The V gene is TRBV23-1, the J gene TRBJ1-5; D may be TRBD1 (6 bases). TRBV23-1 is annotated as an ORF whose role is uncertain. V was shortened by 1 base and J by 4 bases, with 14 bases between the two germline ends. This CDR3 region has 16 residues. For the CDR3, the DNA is TGCGCCAGCAGTCAATTGGCCAGGGGTCTTAATCAGCCCCAGCATTTT. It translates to CASSQLARGLNQPQHF.

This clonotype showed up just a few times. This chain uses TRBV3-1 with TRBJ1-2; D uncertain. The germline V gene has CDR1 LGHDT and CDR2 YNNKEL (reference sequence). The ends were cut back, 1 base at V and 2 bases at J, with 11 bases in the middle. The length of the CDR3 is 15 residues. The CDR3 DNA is TGTGCCAGCAGCCAAGCAAGCAGAGTGAACTATGGCTACACCTTC. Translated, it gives CASSQASRVNYGYTF.

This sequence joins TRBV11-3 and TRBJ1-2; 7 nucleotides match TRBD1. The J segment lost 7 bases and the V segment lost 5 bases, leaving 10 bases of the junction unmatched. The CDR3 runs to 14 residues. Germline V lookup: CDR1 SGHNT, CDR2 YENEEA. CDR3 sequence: CASSPRQGFSGYTF. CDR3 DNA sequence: TGTGCCAGCAGCCCCCGACAGGGATTCTCTGGCTACACCTTC.

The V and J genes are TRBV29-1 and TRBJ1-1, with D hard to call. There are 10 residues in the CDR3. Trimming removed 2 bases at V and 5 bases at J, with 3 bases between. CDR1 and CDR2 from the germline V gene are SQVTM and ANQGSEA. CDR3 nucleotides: TGCAGCGTTGAATTTACTGAAGCTTTCTTT. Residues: CSVEFTEAFF.

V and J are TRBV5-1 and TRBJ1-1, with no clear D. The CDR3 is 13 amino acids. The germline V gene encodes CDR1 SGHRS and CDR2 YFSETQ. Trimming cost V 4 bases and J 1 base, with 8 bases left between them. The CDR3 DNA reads TGCGCCAGCAGCCCGGAGGGGAACACTGAAGCTTTCTTT. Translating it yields CASSPEGNTEAFF.

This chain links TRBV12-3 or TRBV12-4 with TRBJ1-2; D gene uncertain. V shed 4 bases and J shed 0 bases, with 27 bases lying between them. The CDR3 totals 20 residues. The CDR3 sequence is CASSSMGAGKLSPANYGYTF. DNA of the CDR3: TGTGCCAGCAGTTCGATGGGAGCGGGGAAGCTTTCCCCAGCTAACTATGGCTACACCTTC.

CDR3 residues: CALLAGPYNEQFF. Written as DNA, the CDR3 is TGTGCACTGTTAGCGGGGCCTTACAATGAGCAGTTCTTC. This chain connects TRBV30 to TRBJ2-1; TRBD2 matches 8 bases. The CDR3 has 13 residues. Germline V gene sequence: CDR1 GTSNPN, CDR2 SVGIG (reference sequence).

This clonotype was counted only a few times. CDR3 in amino acids: CASSYARATETQYF. CDR3 coding DNA: TGTGCCAGCAGTTACGCCAGGGCTACAGAGACCCAGTACTTC. The chain uses TRBV6-5 and TRBJ2-5; D may be TRBD1 (5 bases). The germline V gene has CDR1 MNHEY and CDR2 SVGAGI. V was cut by 2 bases and J by 4 bases, with 11 bases left in between. CDR3 length equals 14 residues.

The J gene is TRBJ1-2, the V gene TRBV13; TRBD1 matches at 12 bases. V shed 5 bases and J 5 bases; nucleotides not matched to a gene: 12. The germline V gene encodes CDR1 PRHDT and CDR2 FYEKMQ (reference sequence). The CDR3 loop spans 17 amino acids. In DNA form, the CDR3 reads TGTGCCAGCAGCACCTATAGACGGGACAGGGGGCTTTATGGCTACACCTTC. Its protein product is CASSTYRRDRGLYGYTF.

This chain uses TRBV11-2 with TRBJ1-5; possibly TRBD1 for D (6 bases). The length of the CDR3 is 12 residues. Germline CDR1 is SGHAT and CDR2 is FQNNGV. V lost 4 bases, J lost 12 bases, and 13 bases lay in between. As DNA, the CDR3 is TGTGCCAGCAGCTCAACCAGGGGAAACCAGCATTTT. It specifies CASSSTRGNQHF. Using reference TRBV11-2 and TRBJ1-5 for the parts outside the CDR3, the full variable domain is EAGVAQSPRYKIIEKRQSVAFWCNPISGHATLYWYQQILGQGPKLLIQFQNNGVVDDSQLPKDRFSAERLKGVDSTLKIQPAKLEDSAVYLCASSSTRGNQHFGDGTRLSIL.